Sequencing of this TCR beta chain was carried out in a study of OX40 agonist ivuxolimab in advanced cancers. Regarding the complete study: Ivuxolimab was an agonistic, fully human IgG2 monoclonal antibody directed against OX40 (CD134), a costimulatory receptor. Of the 50 to 55 patients in dose escalation, about 20 had hepatocellular carcinoma, some 15 had melanoma, 9 had renal cell carcinoma and 9 had head and neck cancer. The paper reports the monotherapy dose-escalation portion (N of about 52 patients) of the phase I ivuxolimab trial. Patients were allowed to have had prior anti-PD-1, anti-PD-L1 or anti-CTLA-4 therapy, and around 37% of the dose-escalation patients had previously received checkpoint inhibitors. In the dose-escalation cohort, 65% to 85% of patients were male, and the mean age was around 60 years with a range of 23 to 79. Peripheral TCRbeta sequencing aimed to test whether ivuxolimab altered TCR sequence diversity and caused clonal T-cell expansion. Partial responses occurred in three dose-escalation patients: two with cutaneous melanoma and one with hepatocellular carcinoma. Intravenous ivuxolimab was administered to patients every 2 weeks at six dose levels: 0.01, 0.1, 0.3, 1.5, 3 and 10 mg/kg. Broad study findings and their caveats: Low levels of normalized T-cell clonal expansion were also seen in some patients who did not respond. On average, CD8+ T cells showed more expanded clones than CD4+ T cells after ivuxolimab. At doses from 0.1 to 3.0 mg/kg, clonal expansion was seen in both CD4+ and CD8+ blood T cells between baseline and week 6. Partial responders in the 0.1-3.0 mg/kg groups had among the lowest normalized peripheral clonal expansion, especially among CD8+ T cells. Which antigens the clonally expanded peripheral T cells were specific for was not determined.

In this sample, this clone turned up once. Its antigen target is currently unknown. No quality values exist for individual bases; no much larger clone is one base distant. Genomic DNA was extracted from sorted cells for sequencing of the TCRbeta CDR3 region. The immunoSEQ Assay was used for sequencing of TCRbeta CDR3 regions. As stored in TCRdb, this immuneACCESS dataset retains in-frame rearrangements with V and J assigned. A fraction of the clones does not appear; measured against another copy, unresolved V genes explain less than half of the discrepancy, and the remainder lacks a known reason. The sample table holds tens of thousands of clones, of which around 90% were seen once. 14% to 15% of the sample is taken by the ten largest. Reading the germline V gene (reference sequence) gives CDR1 SGHNT and CDR2 YYREEE. The CDR3, cysteine through phenylalanine, is 15 amino acids long. Only CDR3 DNA is held: 45 bases, read in frame from base 1. V lost 4 bases and J lost 2 bases, and the count of bases not matched to a germline gene is 5.

Patients with a history of autoimmune disease or receiving systemic immunosuppression were excluded from the trial. In every dose cohort, peripheral blood was drawn for TCR sequencing at baseline, cycle 4 day 1, and cycle 7 day 1. Samples were obtained from an open-label, multicenter, first-in-human phase I dose-escalation trial of ivuxolimab. Adults with locally advanced or metastatic head and neck squamous cell, hepatocellular, melanoma or renal cell carcinoma were enrolled in the trial. CD4+ and CD8+ T cells were sorted separately from peripheral blood before TCR sequencing. The specimen comprised CD4+ or CD8+ T cells sorted from blood, sampled in a trial of the OX40 agonist ivuxolimab. Here the chain combines TRBV5-4 and TRBJ2-7; the junction holds 11 bases that match TRBD1. The origin of this receptor is an adult with an advanced solid tumor such as melanoma, head and neck, liver or kidney cancer. The nucleotide sequence reads as follows: TGTGCCAGCAGCAGAGAGGGACAGGGGGCCTACGAGCAGTACTTC. It specifies CASSREGQGAYEQYF.